The rows below give T cell receptor beta chains drawn from one sample of a study of blood T cell repertoires in COVID-19. This table comes from immunoSEQ multiplex PCR, and its TCRdb copy is limited to in-frame clones, with some not included. The sample has more than 45,000 clones; roughly nine tenths are singletons. The sample consisted of peripheral blood. These receptor sequences come from a human donor in a cohort sampled during active COVID-19. Each CDR3 is given with its conserved first and last residue. The order of the fields is clone size, J gene, D gene, V gene, CDR3 protein, CDR3 DNA. D genes are given only for firm matches. Clone size is not always given. Where it is, it says once, few, many or a class for expanded clones.

clone size: NA; J gene: TRBJ1-4; D gene: NA; V gene: TRBV7-9; CDR3 protein: CASSLAGRGEKLFF; CDR3 DNA: TGTGCCAGCAGCTTAGCCGGAAGAGGTGAAAAACTGTTTTTT
clone size: NA; J gene: TRBJ2-7; D gene: TRBD1; V gene: TRBV30; CDR3 protein: CAWSLGQGEQYF; CDR3 DNA: TGTGCCTGGAGCCTCGGACAGGGCGAGCAGTACTTC
clone size: NA; J gene: TRBJ1-2; D gene: NA; V gene: TRBV13; CDR3 protein: CASSLYTGANYGYTF; CDR3 DNA: TGTGCCAGCAGTCTTTATACAGGAGCCAACTATGGCTACACCTTC
clone size: NA; J gene: TRBJ2-5; D gene: TRBD2; V gene: TRBV15; CDR3 protein: CATSMKWGGNQETQYF; CDR3 DNA: TGTGCCACCAGCATGAAGTGGGGGGGGAACCAAGAGACCCAGTACTTC
clone size: once; J gene: TRBJ1-6; D gene: NA; V gene: TRBV12-5; CDR3 protein: CASGLKAGSYNSPLHF; CDR3 DNA: TGTGCTAGTGGTTTAAAGGCGGGCTCCTATAATTCACCCCTCCACTTT
clone size: once; J gene: TRBJ1-1; D gene: NA; V gene: TRBV5-1; CDR3 protein: CASSSRWTENTEAFF; CDR3 DNA: TGCGCCAGCAGCTCGCGATGGACAGAGAACACTGAAGCTTTCTTT
clone size: once; J gene: TRBJ1-2; D gene: NA; V gene: TRBV20-1; CDR3 protein: CSVAGADGYTF; CDR3 DNA: TGCAGTGTGGCGGGGGCAGATGGCTACACCTTC
clone size: once; J gene: TRBJ2-1; D gene: TRBD2; V gene: TRBV29-1; CDR3 protein: CSALKRGASNEQFF; CDR3 DNA: TGCAGCGCTCTCAAGCGGGGGGCTTCGAATGAGCAGTTCTTC
clone size: NA; J gene: TRBJ1-5; D gene: TRBD1; V gene: TRBV5-1; CDR3 protein: CASSLGQDNQPQHF; CDR3 DNA: TGCGCCAGCAGCCTAGGACAGGATAATCAGCCCCAGCATTTT
clone size: few; J gene: TRBJ1-4; D gene: NA; V gene: TRBV10-2; CDR3 protein: CASSTGSPGSGNEKLFF; CDR3 DNA: TGCGCCAGCAGTACAGGGTCCCCTGGAAGTGGTAATGAAAAACTGTTTTTT
clone size: NA; J gene: TRBJ1-1; D gene: NA; V gene: TRBV18; CDR3 protein: CASSPPGDTGEAFF; CDR3 DNA: TGTGCCAGCTCACCACCGGGGGACACCGGTGAAGCTTTCTTT
clone size: NA; J gene: TRBJ2-2; D gene: TRBD2; V gene: TRBV3-1/TRBV3-2; CDR3 protein: CASNPAGGPTGELFF; CDR3 DNA: TGTGCCAGCAACCCAGCGGGGGGGCCGACCGGGGAGCTGTTTTTT
clone size: NA; J gene: TRBJ1-2; D gene: TRBD1; V gene: TRBV6-5; CDR3 protein: CASSYSRTGGGYGYTF; CDR3 DNA: TGTGCCAGCAGTTACTCAAGGACAGGGGGTGGCTATGGCTACACCTTC
clone size: NA; J gene: TRBJ1-6; D gene: TRBD1; V gene: TRBV11-2; CDR3 protein: CASSRTGDNSPLHF; CDR3 DNA: TGTGCCAGCAGTCGGACAGGGGATAATTCACCCCTCCACTTT
clone size: few; J gene: TRBJ2-5; D gene: TRBD2; V gene: TRBV12-5; CDR3 protein: CASGLGTSGSQETQYF; CDR3 DNA: TGTGCTAGTGGTTTGGGGACTAGCGGATCACAAGAGACCCAGTACTTC
clone size: NA; J gene: TRBJ1-1; D gene: NA; V gene: TRBV5-1; CDR3 protein: CASSLVVAGNTEAFF; CDR3 DNA: TGCGCCAGCAGCTTGGTAGTGGCGGGTAACACTGAAGCTTTCTTT
clone size: NA; J gene: TRBJ2-3; D gene: TRBD2; V gene: TRBV6-2/TRBV6-3; CDR3 protein: CASSYGTSGGADTQYF; CDR3 DNA: TGTGCCAGCAGTTACGGGACTAGCGGGGGGGCAGATACGCAGTATTTT
clone size: NA; J gene: TRBJ1-2; D gene: NA; V gene: TRBV12-3/TRBV12-4; CDR3 protein: CASGRTDYGYTF; CDR3 DNA: TGTGCCAGCGGCCGGACAGATTATGGCTACACCTTC
clone size: NA; J gene: TRBJ2-3; D gene: NA; V gene: TRBV5-1; CDR3 protein: CASSLGPSTDTQYF; CDR3 DNA: TGCGCCAGCAGCTTGGGGCCTAGCACAGATACGCAGTATTTT
clone size: NA; J gene: TRBJ2-3; D gene: NA; V gene: TRBV10-3; CDR3 protein: CAINPDTSTDTQYF; CDR3 DNA: TGTGCCATCAACCCCGACACAAGCACAGATACGCAGTATTTT
clone size: NA; J gene: TRBJ2-3; D gene: NA; V gene: TRBV18; CDR3 protein: CASSRDQGDTQYF; CDR3 DNA: TGTGCCAGCTCACGGGATCAGGGTGATACGCAGTATTTT
clone size: NA; J gene: TRBJ2-5; D gene: NA; V gene: TRBV9; CDR3 protein: CASSRGETQYF; CDR3 DNA: TGTGCCAGCAGTAGGGGAGAGACCCAGTACTTC
clone size: NA; J gene: TRBJ2-3; D gene: TRBD1; V gene: TRBV19; CDR3 protein: CASRDRGDRATDTQYF; CDR3 DNA: TGTGCCAGTAGGGATCGAGGGGACAGGGCTACAGATACGCAGTATTTT
clone size: once; J gene: TRBJ2-3; D gene: TRBD2; V gene: TRBV5-8; CDR3 protein: CASSLGSGEFTDTQYF; CDR3 DNA: TGTGCCAGCAGCTTGGGTAGCGGGGAGTTTACAGATACGCAGTATTTT
clone size: medium-sized; J gene: TRBJ2-3; D gene: NA; V gene: TRBV18; CDR3 protein: CASSPGGDTQYF; CDR3 DNA: TGTGCCAGCTCACCGGGGGGAGATACGCAGTATTTT
clone size: NA; J gene: TRBJ2-7; D gene: TRBD1; V gene: TRBV29-1; CDR3 protein: CSVEMDRADEQYF; CDR3 DNA: TGCAGCGTTGAAATGGACAGGGCGGACGAGCAGTACTTC
clone size: NA; J gene: TRBJ1-2; D gene: NA; V gene: TRBV19; CDR3 protein: CASSIGYNYGYTF; CDR3 DNA: TGTGCCAGTAGTATCGGTTATAACTATGGCTACACCTTC
clone size: NA; J gene: TRBJ1-1; D gene: NA; V gene: TRBV3-1/TRBV3-2; CDR3 protein: CASSRGGGTNTEAFF; CDR3 DNA: TGTGCCAGCAGCCGGGGTGGGGGGACGAACACTGAAGCTTTCTTT
clone size: NA; J gene: TRBJ1-3; D gene: NA; V gene: TRBV19; CDR3 protein: CASSIEGGSSGNTIYF; CDR3 DNA: TGTGCCAGTAGTATAGAGGGCGGGAGCTCTGGAAACACCATATATTTT
clone size: NA; J gene: TRBJ2-3; D gene: NA; V gene: TRBV5-6; CDR3 protein: CASSSGGGTDTQYF; CDR3 DNA: TGTGCCAGCAGCTCGGGCGGGGGCACAGATACGCAGTATTTT
clone size: NA; J gene: TRBJ2-7; D gene: NA; V gene: TRBV12-1; CDR3 protein: CASSCGSSEETEQYF; CDR3 DNA: TGTGCCAGCAGCTGCGGGTCCAGCGAGGAGACCGAGCAGTACTTC
clone size: NA; J gene: TRBJ1-2; D gene: TRBD1; V gene: TRBV7-9; CDR3 protein: CASSRGQGPYGYTF; CDR3 DNA: TGTGCCAGCAGCAGGGGACAGGGCCCCTATGGCTACACCTTC
clone size: NA; J gene: TRBJ2-3; D gene: NA; V gene: TRBV24-1; CDR3 protein: CATEGAPGTDTQYF; CDR3 DNA: TGTGCCACGGAGGGGGCCCCAGGCACAGATACGCAGTATTTT
clone size: NA; J gene: TRBJ2-1; D gene: NA; V gene: TRBV10-2; CDR3 protein: CATSLQGDEQFF; CDR3 DNA: TGCGCCACCTCATTGCAGGGCGATGAGCAGTTCTTC
clone size: NA; J gene: TRBJ2-3; D gene: TRBD2; V gene: TRBV28; CDR3 protein: CASRGGQPTDTQYF; CDR3 DNA: TGTGCCAGCAGGGGAGGGCAGCCAACAGATACGCAGTATTTT
clone size: NA; J gene: TRBJ2-6; D gene: TRBD1; V gene: TRBV5-4; CDR3 protein: CASSWTGTGANVLTF; CDR3 DNA: TGTGCCAGCAGCTGGACAGGGACTGGGGCCAACGTCCTGACTTTC
clone size: NA; J gene: TRBJ2-2; D gene: TRBD2; V gene: TRBV19; CDR3 protein: CASSPLRGGAAGELFF; CDR3 DNA: TGTGCCAGTAGTCCCCTCCGGGGGGGAGCCGCCGGGGAGCTGTTTTTT
clone size: once; J gene: TRBJ2-3; D gene: TRBD1; V gene: TRBV6-1; CDR3 protein: CASSANRGRSTDTQYF; CDR3 DNA: TGTGCCAGCAGTGCAAACAGGGGCCGAAGCACAGATACGCAGTATTTT
clone size: NA; J gene: TRBJ2-5; D gene: TRBD1; V gene: TRBV4-3; CDR3 protein: CASSLTGAGYQETQYF; CDR3 DNA: TGCGCCAGCAGCCTGACAGGGGCCGGGTACCAAGAGACCCAGTACTTC
clone size: NA; J gene: TRBJ2-2; D gene: TRBD2; V gene: TRBV6-2/TRBV6-3; CDR3 protein: CASSYHQLAGVAGELFF; CDR3 DNA: TGTGCCAGCAGTTACCACCAACTAGCGGGGGTTGCCGGGGAGCTGTTTTTT
clone size: NA; J gene: TRBJ2-7; D gene: TRBD2; V gene: TRBV4-1; CDR3 protein: CASSQDRLAGSSSYEQYF; CDR3 DNA: TGCGCCAGCAGCCAAGATCGGCTAGCGGGTTCGAGCTCCTACGAGCAGTACTTC
clone size: NA; J gene: TRBJ2-1; D gene: TRBD1; V gene: TRBV5-1; CDR3 protein: CASSPPVGTGNNEQFF; CDR3 DNA: TGCGCCAGCAGCCCCCCGGTGGGGACAGGGAACAATGAGCAGTTCTTC
clone size: NA; J gene: TRBJ2-5; D gene: NA; V gene: TRBV4-1; CDR3 protein: CASSRTPVGRGQETQYF; CDR3 DNA: TGCGCCAGCAGCCGCACGCCGGTGGGGAGGGGGCAAGAGACCCAGTACTTC
clone size: NA; J gene: TRBJ2-3; D gene: NA; V gene: TRBV6-5; CDR3 protein: CASSPLRGSDTQYF; CDR3 DNA: TGTGCCAGCAGCCCCCTTAGGGGCTCAGATACGCAGTATTTT
clone size: NA; J gene: TRBJ1-1; D gene: TRBD1; V gene: TRBV7-2; CDR3 protein: CASSSRDRGTEAFF; CDR3 DNA: TGTGCCAGCAGCTCCCGGGACAGGGGCACTGAAGCTTTCTTT
clone size: NA; J gene: TRBJ1-1; D gene: NA; V gene: TRBV4-2; CDR3 protein: CASSLQVNTEAFF; CDR3 DNA: TGTGCCAGCAGCCTACAGGTTAACACTGAAGCTTTCTTT
clone size: NA; J gene: TRBJ1-1; D gene: NA; V gene: TRBV18; CDR3 protein: CASSVDRSVTEAFF; CDR3 DNA: TGTGCCAGCTCCGTCGACAGGTCGGTCACTGAAGCTTTCTTT
clone size: NA; J gene: TRBJ1-1; D gene: TRBD1; V gene: TRBV5-1; CDR3 protein: CASSLGQGAGAFF; CDR3 DNA: TGCGCCAGCAGCTTGGGACAGGGGGCAGGGGCTTTCTTT
clone size: NA; J gene: TRBJ1-6; D gene: NA; V gene: TRBV6-2/TRBV6-3; CDR3 protein: CASSDPHGGSPLHF; CDR3 DNA: TGTGCCAGCAGTGACCCACACGGGGGTTCACCCCTCCACTTT
clone size: NA; J gene: TRBJ1-1; D gene: NA; V gene: TRBV4-1; CDR3 protein: CASSQQTELGAFF; CDR3 DNA: TGCGCCAGCAGCCAGCAGACAGAGCTAGGAGCTTTCTTT
clone size: once; J gene: TRBJ2-1; D gene: NA; V gene: TRBV7-9; CDR3 protein: CASSTTSGDNEQFF; CDR3 DNA: TGTGCCAGCAGCACCACGAGTGGTGACAATGAGCAGTTCTTC
clone size: NA; J gene: TRBJ2-7; D gene: TRBD2; V gene: TRBV5-1; CDR3 protein: CASSWGLAASYEQYF; CDR3 DNA: TGCGCCAGCAGCTGGGGACTAGCGGCCTCCTACGAGCAGTACTTC
clone size: NA; J gene: TRBJ2-5; D gene: NA; V gene: TRBV18; CDR3 protein: CASSRQTGQETQYF; CDR3 DNA: TGTGCCAGCTCACGACAGACGGGCCAAGAGACCCAGTACTTC
clone size: NA; J gene: TRBJ1-2; D gene: TRBD1; V gene: TRBV6-1; CDR3 protein: CASSGARDSYGYTF; CDR3 DNA: TGTGCCAGCAGTGGAGCTCGGGACAGCTATGGCTACACCTTC
clone size: NA; J gene: TRBJ1-1; D gene: NA; V gene: TRBV27; CDR3 protein: CASSLDQNRQPTEAFF; CDR3 DNA: TGTGCCAGCAGTTTAGACCAAAATCGACAACCAACTGAAGCTTTCTTT
clone size: NA; J gene: TRBJ2-5; D gene: NA; V gene: TRBV6-1; CDR3 protein: CASSEGRGGTQYF; CDR3 DNA: TGTGCCAGCAGTGAGGGGCGTGGTGGGACCCAGTACTTC
clone size: once; J gene: TRBJ1-2; D gene: NA; V gene: TRBV14; CDR3 protein: CASSQGTYNYGYTF; CDR3 DNA: TGTGCCAGCAGCCAAGGGACATATAACTATGGCTACACCTTC
clone size: NA; J gene: TRBJ1-1; D gene: NA; V gene: TRBV7-9; CDR3 protein: CASSLGGDDTEAFF; CDR3 DNA: TGTGCCAGCAGCTTGGGAGGCGATGACACTGAAGCTTTCTTT
clone size: NA; J gene: TRBJ1-1; D gene: TRBD1; V gene: TRBV29-1; CDR3 protein: CSVGGTGGVITEAFF; CDR3 DNA: TGCAGCGTTGGAGGGACAGGGGGAGTCATCACTGAAGCTTTCTTT